This entry lists 28 T cell receptor beta chains sequenced from one sample in a study of T cell repertoires in cytomegalovirus infection. TCRdb processed the reads anew with MiXCR; each CDR3 protein has one entry. The data show around 340,000 distinct CDR3 sequences, with roughly 29% seen just once and around 18% held by the top ten. Their recognized antigens are unknown. Material: cultured PBMCs, obtained from culture after CMV antigen stimulation. The source is a human donor in good health (CMV status not recorded). Some clones in this sample may be carry-over from other donors' samples.

V gene TRBV4-2 combines with J gene TRBJ2-7; 10 nucleotides match TRBD2. This CDR3 contains 17 residues. The germline gives CDR1 LGHNA, CDR2 YNFKEQ. V lost 0 bases and J lost 2; bases outside the gene matches: 7. The CDR3 DNA follows: TGTGCCAGCAGCCAAGACTTAAGGACTAGCGGAACCTACGAGCAGTACTTC. This encodes CASSQDLRTSGTYEQYF.

The chain recombines TRBV10-3 with TRBJ1-6, with a weak D call TRBD1 (6 bases). V was clipped by 2 bases and J by 8 bases, with 25 bases between them. The CDR3 loop spans 19 amino acids. Germline-derived CDR1 and CDR2 are ENHRY and SYGVKD. CDR3 residues: CAISEGVSGALPLDSPLHF. The DNA for the CDR3 is TGTGCCATCAGTGAGGGGGTGTCAGGGGCCTTACCCTTGGATTCACCCCTCCACTTT.

The chain is built from TRBV7-8 and TRBJ1-5; D uncertain. V lost 0 bases and J 2 bases, leaving 11 bases between the germline ends. Germline V gives CDR1 SGHVS, CDR2 FQNEAQ. The CDR3 is made up of 16 amino acids. The CDR3 loop is CASSLASPLGNQPQHF. The DNA of the CDR3 is TGTGCCAGCAGCTTAGCGTCTCCTCTGGGCAATCAGCCCCAGCATTTT.

This clonotype turned up a few times. V and J are TRBV12-3 or TRBV12-4 and TRBJ2-7; D not resolved. The CDR3 extends over 12 amino acids. Trimming took 3 bases from V and 6 from J, leaving 9 bases between them. The CDR3 DNA sequence: TGTGCCAGCAGTTTGTCCTGGGTCGAGCAGTACTTC. Amino acids: CASSLSWVEQYF.

The chain employs TRBV19 and TRBJ1-5; D is possibly TRBD1 (6 bases). Germline V lookup: CDR1 LNHDA, CDR2 SQIVND (reference sequence). Trimming removed 4 bases from V and 5 bases from J, with 9 bases in between. This CDR3 spans 13 amino acids. DNA of the CDR3: TGTGCCAGTAGTACCAGGGGAGATCAGCCCCAGCATTTT. Its translation: CASSTRGDQPQHF.

The chain combines TRBV12-3 or TRBV12-4 with TRBJ1-3; 7 bases fit TRBD1. The CDR3 has 12 amino acids. After removal of 11 bases from V and 4 bases from J, the junction contained 5 bases not matched to a gene. Here the CDR3 reads CADGTVGNTIYF. Here the CDR3 DNA reads TGTGCCGATGGGACAGTAGGAAACACCATATATTTT.

This clonotype has a handful of counts. This chain's CDR3 is CASILGSVLDNEQFF. Here the CDR3 DNA reads TGTGCCAGCATCCTAGGAAGCGTTCTCGACAATGAGCAGTTCTTC. The chain carries TRBV12-3 or TRBV12-4 and TRBJ2-1; no clear D. This CDR3 comprises 15 residues. Deletions cut 7 bases from V and 5 bases from J, with 18 bases between.

This clonotype was seen a few times. This chain joins TRBV29-1 and TRBJ2-5; D gene uncertain. Trimming left V 7 bases short and J 13 bases short, with 13 bases between. CDR3 length equals 9 residues. The germline CDR1 and CDR2 sequences are SQVTM and ANQGSEA. As DNA, the CDR3 is TGCAGCGCACCCAGGCAGAGGTACTTC. Translation gives CSAPRQRYF.

Worth noting for this clonotype: Given the absence of the conserved phenylalanine or tryptophan at the CDR3 end, a read error is likely. The limits of the CDR3 on the DNA are not certain, so only TCRdb's listed CDR3 is given. The gene calls are TRBV6-6 and TRBJ1-1; TRBD1, the table's D call, lacks a check against the DNA. Per the germline V gene, CDR1 is MNHNY and CDR2 is SVGAGI (reference sequence). Ends included, the CDR3 has 13 residues. The CDR3 region is CASSNGQGQRQEV.

This chain links TRBV20-1 with TRBJ2-3, with 10 bases aligning to TRBD1. Germline V gives CDR1 DFQATT, CDR2 SNEGSKA (reference sequence). V was pared by 3 bases and J by 5 bases, with 11 bases of the junction left unmatched. The CDR3 totals 16 residues. Here the CDR3 DNA reads TGCAGTGCTAGCTCGGCTCCGGGACAGGGGATAGATACGCAGTATTTT. Its protein product is CSASSAPGQGIDTQYF.

This clonotype was counted only a few times. This chain links TRBV11-3 with TRBJ2-1; no reliable D call. V lost 4 bases, J lost 8 bases, and 9 bases lay in between. In germline, CDR1 is SGHNT, CDR2 YENEEA. The CDR3 covers 12 residues. The CDR3 reads CASSSLVDEQFF. DNA of the CDR3: TGTGCCAGCAGCTCCCTAGTGGATGAGCAGTTCTTC.

The gene calls are TRBV7-6 and TRBJ2-2; no clear D. The V end was cut by 4 bases, the J end by 2 bases, with 8 bases between. Per the germline V gene, CDR1 is SGHVS and CDR2 is FNYEAQ. The CDR3 sequence is 14 residues long. This chain's CDR3 is CASSSGRNTGELFF. The CDR3 DNA reads as TGTGCCAGCAGCTCCGGCAGAAACACCGGGGAGCTGTTTTTT.

The table lists this clonotype with a few counts. The V and J genes are TRBV7-8 and TRBJ1-1, with D unresolved. Between the trimmed V and J ends, which lost 1 base and 6 bases, there was a span of 15 bases. Per the germline V gene, CDR1 is SGHVS and CDR2 is FQNEAQ. The CDR3 is 15 amino acids. The CDR3 loop reads CASSLVAGPLPEAFF. CDR3 sequence (DNA): TGTGCCAGCAGCTTAGTGGCGGGCCCGCTGCCTGAAGCTTTCTTT. Variable domain in full (rest from reference TRBV7-8 and TRBJ1-1): GAGVSQSPRYKVAKRGQDVALRCDPISGHVSLFWYQQALGQGPEFLTYFQNEAQLDKSGLPSDRFFAERPEGSVSTLKIQRTQQEDSAVYLCASSLVAGPLPEAFFGQGTRLTVV.

The rearrangement links TRBV20-1 to TRBJ2-6; TRBD1 might be the D (5 bases). V was clipped by 3 bases and J by 2 bases, with 14 bases between them. This CDR3 contains 16 residues. Germline values: CDR1 DFQATT, CDR2 SNEGSKA (reference sequence). The CDR3 nucleotides read TGCAGTGCTAGTTCGCAGGGAAGGGCTGGGGCCAACGTCCTGACTTTC. This codes for CSASSQGRAGANVLTF.

This clonotype was recorded a few times. The rearrangement joins TRBV27 to TRBJ2-1; D uncertain. Trimming took off 8 bases at V and 7 bases at J, with 18 bases between the two ends. CDR1 is MNHEY and CDR2 is SMNVEV in the germline V gene (reference sequence). The CDR3 length is 14 residues. CDR3 residues: CASLGAALGNEQFF. The CDR3, as DNA: TGTGCCAGCCTAGGTGCAGCTTTAGGGAATGAGCAGTTCTTC.

The CDR3: CASSYSSGGAQETQYF. The CDR3 DNA reads TGTGCCAGCAGTTACTCCAGCGGGGGGGCCCAAGAGACCCAGTACTTC. The V call is TRBV6-6, the J call TRBJ2-5, with 10 positions matching TRBD2. Germline V gives CDR1 MNHNY, CDR2 SVGAGI (reference sequence). V gave up 0 bases and J gave up 1 base; unmatched junction bases: 2. The CDR3 is 16 residues long.

This clonotype turned up a few times. This chain joins TRBV24-1 and TRBJ2-3, with 10 bases aligning to TRBD2. This CDR3 is 17 amino acids long. The germline V gene has CDR1 KGHDR and CDR2 SFDVKD. Trimming at V came to 9 bases and at J to 9 bases, leaving 20 bases not matched to a gene. CDR3 coding DNA: TGTGCCACCTCGGACCCAACAGAGCTAGCGGGAGAGGGGACGCAGTATTTT. Its protein is CATSDPTELAGEGTQYF.

This clonotype has a count of ten or more. The rearrangement joins TRBV12-3 or TRBV12-4 to TRBJ2-2; D may correspond to TRBD1 or TRBD2 (5 bases each). The CDR3 length is 15 residues. The V end lost 7 bases, the J end lost 0 bases, and 12 bases lay between the germline ends. For the CDR3, the DNA is TGTGCCAGCACACCGGGGACGGCGAACACCGGGGAGCTGTTTTTT. Its translation: CASTPGTANTGELFF.

V usage is TRBV27 and J usage is TRBJ2-7; 7 nucleotides line up with TRBD1. The CDR3 covers 12 residues. V lost 10 bases to trimming and J lost 0 bases; unmatched junction nucleotides: 3. Germline CDR1 is MNHEY and CDR2 is SMNVEV (reference sequence). CDR3 region: CATRDSSYEQYF. In DNA form, the CDR3 reads TGTGCCACCAGGGACAGCTCCTACGAGCAGTACTTC.

The sample holds a few counts of this clonotype. The chain recombines TRBV4-2 with TRBJ1-2; tentatively, D is TRBD1 (5 bases). The V gene lost 6 bases and the J gene lost 2 bases, with 7 bases spanning the gap. Germline V lookup: CDR1 LGHNA, CDR2 YNFKEQ. The CDR3 extends over 12 amino acids. The DNA for the CDR3 is TGTGCCAGCAGGGGGCGGAACTATGGCTACACCTTC. Protein sequence: CASRGRNYGYTF.

This rearrangement joins TRBV7-6 to TRBJ2-3, with D possibly TRBD2 on 5 matching bases. CDR1 is SGHVS and CDR2 is FNYEAQ in the germline V gene. The CDR3 consists of 20 residues. V lost 5 bases and J 2 bases, leaving 29 bases between the germline ends. The CDR3 reads CASSPRLGRKRLGNTDTQYF. The CDR3 DNA is TGTGCCAGCAGCCCGCGGTTGGGCAGGAAGCGGCTAGGAAACACAGATACGCAGTATTTT. The whole variable domain, remainder taken from reference TRBV7-6 and TRBJ2-3, is GAGVSQSPRYKVTKRGQDVALRCDPISGHVSLYWYRQALGQGPEFLTYFNYEAQQDKSGLPNDRFSAERPEGSISTLTIQRTEQRDSAMYRCASSPRLGRKRLGNTDTQYFGPGTRLTVL.

This rearrangement joins TRBV12-3 or TRBV12-4 to TRBJ2-7; D is possibly TRBD1 (6 bases). The CDR3 is 13 amino acids. V was cut by 6 bases and J by 9 bases, with 18 bases left in between. The CDR3 protein is CASRQGKLRAQYF. The CDR3 DNA is TGTGCCAGCAGACAGGGAAAACTACGAGCGCAGTACTTC.

The J gene is TRBJ2-5, the V gene TRBV7-9; the D is unclear. Germline V gives CDR1 SEHNR, CDR2 FQNEAQ (reference sequence). The CDR3 loop spans 13 amino acids. Trimming removed 5 bases from V and 3 bases from J, with 10 bases in between. For the CDR3, the DNA is TGTGCCAGCAGCCCTGCCTCAGAAGAGACCCAGTACTTC. Translated: CASSPASEETQYF.

This clonotype was detected only a few times. V and J are TRBV6-8 and TRBJ2-7; 13 bases line up with TRBD2. V was clipped by 0 bases and J by 0 bases; unmatched bases: 5. The CDR3 totals 18 residues. CDR1 and CDR2 from the germline V gene are MNHGY and SAAAGT. CDR3 DNA: TGTGCCAGCAGTTACTCGACTAGCGGGAGGTCTAGCTCCTACGAGCAGTACTTC. Encoded protein: CASSYSTSGRSSSYEQYF.

Here the CDR3 reads CASSLVAATGNQPQHF. In DNA form, the CDR3 reads TGTGCCAGCAGCTTAGTGGCTGCAACGGGCAATCAGCCCCAGCATTTT. The chain couples TRBV7-9 to TRBJ1-5, with unresolved D. This CDR3 has 16 amino acids. V dropped 1 base and J dropped 2 bases, with 12 bases sitting between them. Looked up from germline, CDR1 is SEHNR and CDR2 is FQNEAQ (reference sequence). Full variable domain (remainder filled in from reference TRBV7-9 and TRBJ1-5): DTGVSQNPRHKITKRGQNVTFRCDPISEHNRLYWYRQTLGQGPEFLTYFQNEAQLEKSRLLSDRFSAERPKGSFSTLEIQRTEQGDSAMYLCASSLVAATGNQPQHFGDGTRLSIL.

There are many counts of this clonotype. The chain recombines TRBV7-8 with TRBJ2-1; either TRBD1 or TRBD2 may supply D (5 bases each). Looked up from germline, CDR1 is SGHVS and CDR2 is FQNEAQ. Trimming pared 3 bases from V and 7 bases from J, leaving 13 bases between. CDR3 length equals 14 residues. The CDR3 sequence: CASSFRRTQNEQFF. CDR3 nucleotide sequence: TGTGCCAGCAGCTTTAGGAGGACACAGAATGAGCAGTTCTTC.

This clonotype was detected only once. This chain connects TRBV15 to TRBJ2-3; 13 nucleotides agree with TRBD2. CDR3 length equals 17 residues. Trimming at V came to 1 base and at J to 6 bases, leaving 7 bases not matched to a gene. CDR1 is LNHNV and CDR2 is YYDKDF in the germline V gene (reference sequence). The CDR3 loop reads CATSRGSTSGGGDTQYF. CDR3 coding DNA: TGTGCCACCAGCAGAGGGTCTACTAGCGGGGGGGGGGATACGCAGTATTTT.

The chain is built from TRBV12-3 or TRBV12-4 and TRBJ1-1; D remains ambiguous. The V gene lost 1 base and the J gene lost 1 base, with 10 bases spanning the gap. This CDR3 comprises 15 residues. The CDR3 DNA reads as TGTGCCAGCAGTTTAGGTAACAGCCCGAACACTGAAGCTTTCTTT. Its protein product is CASSLGNSPNTEAFF.